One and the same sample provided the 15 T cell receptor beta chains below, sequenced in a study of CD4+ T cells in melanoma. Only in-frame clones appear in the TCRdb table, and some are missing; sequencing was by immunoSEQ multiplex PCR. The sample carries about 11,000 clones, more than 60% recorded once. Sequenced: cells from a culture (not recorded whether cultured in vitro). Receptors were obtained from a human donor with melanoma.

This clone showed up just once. DNA of the CDR3: TGTGCCAGCAGTTCACAGGGGGGCATAGATGGCTACACCTTC. Translation: CASSSQGGIDGYTF. This rearrangement joins TRBV6-4 to TRBJ1-2; 8 bases map to TRBD1. The J segment lost 6 bases and the V segment lost 5 bases, leaving 8 bases of the junction unmatched. Germline V gene sequence: CDR1 MRHNA, CDR2 SNTAGT. The CDR3 sequence is 14 residues long.

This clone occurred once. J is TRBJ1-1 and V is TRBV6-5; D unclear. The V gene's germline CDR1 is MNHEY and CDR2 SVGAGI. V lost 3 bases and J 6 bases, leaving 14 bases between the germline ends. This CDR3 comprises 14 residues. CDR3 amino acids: CASSYEGGAPEAFF. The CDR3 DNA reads TGTGCCAGCAGTTATGAGGGAGGCGCGCCTGAAGCTTTCTTT.

CDR3 residues: CASSLAFVGGSGNTIYF. CDR3 nucleotide sequence: TGTGCCAGCAGCTTGGCCTTTGTAGGGGGCTCTGGAAACACCATATATTTT. V gene TRBV5-6 combines with J gene TRBJ1-3; D may be TRBD1 (6 bases). Trimming cost V 0 bases and J 0 bases, with 13 bases left between them. Germline loops: CDR1 SGHDT, CDR2 YYEEEE. The length of the CDR3 is 17 residues.

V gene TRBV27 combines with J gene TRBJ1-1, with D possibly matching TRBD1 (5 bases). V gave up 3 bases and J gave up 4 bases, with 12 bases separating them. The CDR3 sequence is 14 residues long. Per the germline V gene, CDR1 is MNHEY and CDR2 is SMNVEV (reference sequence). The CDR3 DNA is TGTGCCAGCAGTTTTGGGGGGTGGGGCACTGAAGCTTTCTTT. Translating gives CASSFGGWGTEAFF.

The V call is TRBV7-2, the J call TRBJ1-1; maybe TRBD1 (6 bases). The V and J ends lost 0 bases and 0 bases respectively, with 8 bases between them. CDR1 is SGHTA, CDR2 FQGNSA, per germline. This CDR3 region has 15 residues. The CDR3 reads CASSLAGTLNTEAFF. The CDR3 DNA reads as TGTGCCAGCAGCTTAGCCGGGACATTGAACACTGAAGCTTTCTTT. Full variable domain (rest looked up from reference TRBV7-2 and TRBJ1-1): GAGVSQSPSNKVTEKGKDVELRCDPISGHTALYWYRQSLGQGLEFLIYFQGNSAPDKSGLPSDRFSAERTGGSVSTLTIQRTQQEDSAVYLCASSLAGTLNTEAFFGQGTRLTVV.

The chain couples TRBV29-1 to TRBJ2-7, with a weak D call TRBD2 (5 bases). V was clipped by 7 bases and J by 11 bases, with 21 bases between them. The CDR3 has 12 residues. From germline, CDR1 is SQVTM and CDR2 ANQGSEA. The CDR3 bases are TGCAGCGCGAGCTCTGGAGGCGGAGAGAAGTACTTC. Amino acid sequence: CSASSGGGEKYF.

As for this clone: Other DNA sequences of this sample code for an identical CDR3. The CDR3 sequence is CASSEWGTGRYNEQFF. CDR3 sequence (DNA): TGTGCCAGCAGTGAGTGGGGGACGGGTAGATACAATGAGCAGTTCTTC. This chain uses TRBV2 with TRBJ2-1; TRBD1 or TRBD2 may be the D gene (5 bases each). Germline-derived CDR1 and CDR2 are SNHLY and FYNNEI. The CDR3 runs 16 residues. V was cut by 3 bases and J by 4 bases, with 16 bases left in between.

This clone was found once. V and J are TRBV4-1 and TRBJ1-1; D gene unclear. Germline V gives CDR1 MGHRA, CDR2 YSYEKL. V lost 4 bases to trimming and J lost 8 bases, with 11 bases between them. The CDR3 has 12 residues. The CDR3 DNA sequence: TGCGCCAGCAGCCGGGGTTTAGGGGAAGCTTTCTTT. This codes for CASSRGLGEAFF.

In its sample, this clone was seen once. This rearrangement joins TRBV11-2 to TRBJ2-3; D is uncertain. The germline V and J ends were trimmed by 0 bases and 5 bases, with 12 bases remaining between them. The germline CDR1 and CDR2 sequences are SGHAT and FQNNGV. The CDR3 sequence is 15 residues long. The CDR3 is CASSLDSRNGDTQYF. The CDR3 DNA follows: TGTGCCAGCAGCTTAGACTCACGCAACGGAGATACGCAGTATTTT.

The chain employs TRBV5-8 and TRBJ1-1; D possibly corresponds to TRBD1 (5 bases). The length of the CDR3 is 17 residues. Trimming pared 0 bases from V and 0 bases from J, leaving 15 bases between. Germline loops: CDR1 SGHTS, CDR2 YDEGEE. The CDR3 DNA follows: TGTGCCAGCAGCTTGGTCCAGGGAAAGGGGATGAACACTGAAGCTTTCTTT. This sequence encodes CASSLVQGKGMNTEAFF.

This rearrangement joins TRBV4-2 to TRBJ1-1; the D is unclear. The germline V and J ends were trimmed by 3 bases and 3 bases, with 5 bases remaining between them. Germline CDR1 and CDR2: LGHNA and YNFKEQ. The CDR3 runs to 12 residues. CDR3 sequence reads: CASSHSYTEAFF. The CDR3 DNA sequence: TGTGCCAGCAGCCACAGCTACACTGAAGCTTTCTTT.

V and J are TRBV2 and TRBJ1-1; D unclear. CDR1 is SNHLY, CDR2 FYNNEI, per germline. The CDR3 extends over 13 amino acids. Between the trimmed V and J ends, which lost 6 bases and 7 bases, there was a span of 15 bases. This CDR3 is CASRGVTFGEAFF. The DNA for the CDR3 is TGTGCCAGCAGGGGAGTGACCTTCGGTGAAGCTTTCTTT.

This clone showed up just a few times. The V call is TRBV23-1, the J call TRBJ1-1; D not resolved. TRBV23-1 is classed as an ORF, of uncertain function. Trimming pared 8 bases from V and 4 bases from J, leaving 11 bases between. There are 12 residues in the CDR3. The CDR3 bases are TGCGCCAGCTCTATGGAGGGCACTGAAGCTTTCTTT. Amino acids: CASSMEGTEAFF.

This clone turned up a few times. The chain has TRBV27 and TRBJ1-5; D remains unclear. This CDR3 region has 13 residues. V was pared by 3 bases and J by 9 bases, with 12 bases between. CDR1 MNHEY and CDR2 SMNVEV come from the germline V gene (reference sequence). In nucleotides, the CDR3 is TGTGCCAGCAGTTTGTCGGGTTTTGGGCCCCAGCATTTT. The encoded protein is CASSLSGFGPQHF.

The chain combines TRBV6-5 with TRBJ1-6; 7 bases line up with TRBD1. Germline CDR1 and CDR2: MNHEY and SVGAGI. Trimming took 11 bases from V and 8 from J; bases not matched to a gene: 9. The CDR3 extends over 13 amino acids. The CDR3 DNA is TGTGCCGGACAGGACAGGATCGATTCACCCCTCCACTTT. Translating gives CAGQDRIDSPLHF.